This paragraph covers one T cell receptor beta chain sequence. Its target is not known. Assay: immunoSEQ multiplex PCR; the TCRdb copy retains only in-frame clones and omits some. Altogether 100,000 to 150,000 clones are present, roughly 85% being singletons, with the ten largest covering over 8%. The data originate from a study of T cell responses to AZD1222 COVID-19 vaccine. Study results and caveats: Donors skewed white British and female; clonal diversity was possibly underestimated. Researchers report vaccine-associated CD4 TCRs spanning spike, with dominance at 160-218 and 743-854. Epitopes outside B.1.351 and B.1.1.7 mutated regions reportedly drew nearly half of spike TCRs.

The V end lost 7 bases, the J end lost 2 bases, and 7 bases lay between the germline ends. This CDR3 has 12 amino acids. From germline, CDR1 is SGHAT and CDR2 FQNNGV. This sequence was found in an adult in good health. The source material was peripheral blood, sampled on day 0 of AZD1222 vaccination. This chain joins TRBV11-2 and TRBJ2-3; D not resolved. The CDR3 here is CASTINTDTQYF. In DNA form, the CDR3 reads TGTGCCAGCACTATAAACACAGATACGCAGTATTTT.